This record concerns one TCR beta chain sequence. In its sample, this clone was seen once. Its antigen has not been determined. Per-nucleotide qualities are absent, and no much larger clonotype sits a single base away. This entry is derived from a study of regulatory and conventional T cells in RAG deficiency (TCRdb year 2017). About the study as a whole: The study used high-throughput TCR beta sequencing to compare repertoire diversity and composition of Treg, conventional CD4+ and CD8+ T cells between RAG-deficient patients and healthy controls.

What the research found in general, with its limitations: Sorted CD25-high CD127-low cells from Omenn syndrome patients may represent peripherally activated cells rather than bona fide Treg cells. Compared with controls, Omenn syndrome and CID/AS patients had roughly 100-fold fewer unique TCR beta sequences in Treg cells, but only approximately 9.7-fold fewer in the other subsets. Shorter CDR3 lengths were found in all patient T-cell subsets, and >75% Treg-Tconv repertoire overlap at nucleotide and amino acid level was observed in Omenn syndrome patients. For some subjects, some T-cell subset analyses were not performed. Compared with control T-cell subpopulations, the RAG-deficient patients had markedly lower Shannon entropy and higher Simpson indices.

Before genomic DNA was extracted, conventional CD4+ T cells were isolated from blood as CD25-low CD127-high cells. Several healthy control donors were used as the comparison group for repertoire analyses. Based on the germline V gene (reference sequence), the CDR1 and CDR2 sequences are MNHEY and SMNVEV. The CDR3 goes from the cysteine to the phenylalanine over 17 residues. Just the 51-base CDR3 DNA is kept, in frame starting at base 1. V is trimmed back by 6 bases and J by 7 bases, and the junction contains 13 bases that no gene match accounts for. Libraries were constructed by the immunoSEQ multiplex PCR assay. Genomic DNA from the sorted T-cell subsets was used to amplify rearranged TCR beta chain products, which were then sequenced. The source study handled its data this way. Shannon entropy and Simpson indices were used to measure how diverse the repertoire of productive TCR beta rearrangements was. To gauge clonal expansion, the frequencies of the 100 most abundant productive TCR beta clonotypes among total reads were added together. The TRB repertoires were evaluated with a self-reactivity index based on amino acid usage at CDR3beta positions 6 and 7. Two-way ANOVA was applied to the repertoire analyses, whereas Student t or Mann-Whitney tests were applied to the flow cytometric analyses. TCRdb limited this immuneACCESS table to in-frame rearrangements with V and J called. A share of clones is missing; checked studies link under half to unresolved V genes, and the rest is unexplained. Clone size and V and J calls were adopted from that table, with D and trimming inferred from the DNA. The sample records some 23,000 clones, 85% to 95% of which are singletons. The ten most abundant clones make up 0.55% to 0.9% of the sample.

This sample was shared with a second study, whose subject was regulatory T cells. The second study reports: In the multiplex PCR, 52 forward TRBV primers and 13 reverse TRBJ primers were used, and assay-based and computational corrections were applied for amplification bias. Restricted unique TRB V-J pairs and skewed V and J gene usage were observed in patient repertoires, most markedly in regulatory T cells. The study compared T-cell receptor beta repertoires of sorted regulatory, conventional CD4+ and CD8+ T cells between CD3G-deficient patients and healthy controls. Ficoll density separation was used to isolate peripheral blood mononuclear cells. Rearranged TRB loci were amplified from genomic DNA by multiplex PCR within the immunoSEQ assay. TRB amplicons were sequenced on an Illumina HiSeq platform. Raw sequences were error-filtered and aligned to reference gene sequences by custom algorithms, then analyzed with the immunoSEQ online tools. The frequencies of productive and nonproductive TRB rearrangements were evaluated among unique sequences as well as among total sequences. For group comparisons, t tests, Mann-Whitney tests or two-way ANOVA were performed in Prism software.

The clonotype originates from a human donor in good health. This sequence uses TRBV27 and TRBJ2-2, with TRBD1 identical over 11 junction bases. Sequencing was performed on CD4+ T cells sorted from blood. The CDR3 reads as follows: CASSLGRTGGRGGELFF. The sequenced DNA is TGTGCCAGCAGCCTGGGGCGGACAGGGGGCAGAGGCGGGGAGCTGTTTTTT.